One and the same sample provided the 12 T cell receptor beta chains below, sequenced in a study of shared clonotypes between healthy human individuals (dated by TCRdb to the early 2020s). The receptor library was made with the immunoSEQ multiplex PCR assay. In TCRdb, the immuneACCESS table is reduced to in-frame sequences with V and J assigned. These tables do not hold every clone; where another copy was compared, an unresolved V gene accounts for under half, and the others remain unexplained. For this sample the table gives about 1 million clones, of which 65% to 80% were detected only once. The top ten clonotypes cover 1.4% of the sample. Source material: memory CD4+ T cells sorted from blood. The cell subset or site label, as the study defines it: CD45RA-negative fraction. These receptors were taken from a man between 18 and 29 years old in good health.

This clone was counted once. This rearrangement joins TRBV7-9 to TRBJ2-2; no reliable D call. The CDR3 is 13 amino acids. Germline V gene data show CDR1 as SEHNR and CDR2 as FQNEAQ (reference sequence). Trimming cost V 3 bases and J 2 bases, with 4 bases left between them. The CDR3 here is CASSFLNTGELFF. The CDR3 nucleotides read TGTGCCAGCAGCTTTCTTAACACCGGGGAGCTGTTTTTT.

The chain joins TRBV10-3 to TRBJ2-5, with 7 bases matching TRBD1. CDR3 length: 15 amino acids. Trimming cost V 6 bases and J 3 bases; bases outside gene matches: 10. CDR1 ENHRY and CDR2 SYGVKD come from the germline V gene. The CDR3 reads CAIRDGQAKEETQYF. The CDR3 nucleotides read TGTGCCATCAGGGACGGACAGGCGAAGGAAGAGACCCAGTACTTC.

The chain is built from TRBV19 and TRBJ2-3, with D perhaps matching TRBD1 (6 bases). V gave up 8 bases and J gave up 4 bases, with 13 bases separating them. CDR3 length: 13 residues. CDR1 and CDR2 from the germline V gene are LNHDA and SQIVND (reference sequence). CDR3 sequence: CASSEQGADTQYF. CDR3 nucleotide sequence: TGTGCCAGTTCAGAACAGGGAGCAGATACGCAGTATTTT.

The chain combines TRBV5-8 with TRBJ2-1, with TRBD1 matching 7 bases. With V trimmed by 2 bases and J by 9 bases, 5 bases remained unmatched. Germline CDR1 SGHTS, CDR2 YDEGEE. This CDR3 is built from 13 residues. CDR3 protein: CASSFTGVGEQFF. The CDR3 DNA sequence: TGTGCCAGCAGCTTTACAGGGGTCGGTGAGCAGTTCTTC.

V usage is TRBV11-2 and J usage is TRBJ2-3; 7 bases fit TRBD1. The CDR3 length is 15 residues. Germline-derived CDR1 and CDR2 are SGHAT and FQNNGV. The V segment lost 5 bases and the J segment 1 base; nucleotides outside the gene matches: 6. CDR3 sequence: CASSQGVLGTDTQYF. The CDR3 DNA is TGTGCCAGCAGCCAGGGGGTTCTCGGCACAGATACGCAGTATTTT.

This clone was detected a few times. Other DNA sequences of this sample code for an identical CDR3. The chain joins TRBV28 to TRBJ1-5; no clear D gene. CDR3 length: 12 residues. Germline V lookup: CDR1 MDHEN, CDR2 SYDVKM. V gave up 6 bases and J gave up 1 base, with 4 bases separating them. The CDR3 loop is CASRSSNQPQHF. The CDR3 DNA sequence: TGTGCCAGCAGGAGCAGCAATCAGCCCCAGCATTTT.

The V call is TRBV19, the J call TRBJ2-1; 11 bases match TRBD2. In germline, CDR1 is LNHDA, CDR2 SQIVND (reference sequence). There are 13 residues in the CDR3. J gave up 7 bases and V 7 bases, and 3 bases lay outside the gene matches. The CDR3, as DNA: TGTGCCAGTACCCCTAGCGGGAGGAATGAGCAGTTCTTC. It specifies CASTPSGRNEQFF.

V gene TRBV5-6 combines with J gene TRBJ2-5, with 11 bases matching TRBD2. The CDR3 totals 16 residues. V gave up 2 bases and J gave up 4 bases; unmatched junction bases: 7. Germline values: CDR1 SGHDT, CDR2 YYEEEE. In DNA, the CDR3 is TGTGCCAGCAGCTTAACCGGGACTAGCGGAATAGAGACCCAGTACTTC. Encoded protein: CASSLTGTSGIETQYF.

The rearrangement uses TRBV4-1 and TRBJ2-5; D ambiguous. The germline V and J ends were trimmed by 4 bases and 2 bases, with 14 bases remaining between them. This CDR3 comprises 15 residues. Germline V gives CDR1 MGHRA, CDR2 YSYEKL. The CDR3 coding sequence is TGCGCCAGCAGCCGAATCTGGCCGGTACAAGAGACCCAGTACTTC. It is translated as CASSRIWPVQETQYF.

The CDR3 DNA sequence: TGTGCCAGCAGCTTAAGGGGACAGGGGGAGTCACCCCTCCACTTT. Residues: CASSLRGQGESPLHF. V and J are TRBV7-2 and TRBJ1-6, with 11 bases fitting TRBD1. This CDR3 spans 15 amino acids. V trimming: 2 bases; J trimming: 10 bases; junction bases outside the gene matches: 4. Germline CDR1 reads SGHTA; CDR2 reads FQGNSA.

CDR3 protein: CASSSAQGPLDYGYTF. The DNA of the CDR3 is TGTGCCAGCAGCTCTGCCCAGGGTCCTCTCGACTATGGCTACACCTTC. The V gene is TRBV7-2, the J gene TRBJ1-2; a weak D match, TRBD1 (5 bases). Between the trimmed V and J ends, which lost 4 bases and 3 bases, there was a span of 18 bases. CDR3 length equals 16 residues. Per the germline V gene, CDR1 is SGHTA and CDR2 is FQGNSA.

This clone was recorded once. J is TRBJ2-7 and V is TRBV7-2, with TRBD2 identical over 7 bases. V was pared by 3 bases and J by 1 base, with 6 bases of the junction left unmatched. Germline CDR1 SGHTA, CDR2 FQGNSA. The CDR3 is 15 residues long. The CDR3 protein is CASSLRSGTSYEQYF. The CDR3 DNA follows: TGTGCCAGCAGCTTGAGGAGCGGGACTTCCTACGAGCAGTACTTC.